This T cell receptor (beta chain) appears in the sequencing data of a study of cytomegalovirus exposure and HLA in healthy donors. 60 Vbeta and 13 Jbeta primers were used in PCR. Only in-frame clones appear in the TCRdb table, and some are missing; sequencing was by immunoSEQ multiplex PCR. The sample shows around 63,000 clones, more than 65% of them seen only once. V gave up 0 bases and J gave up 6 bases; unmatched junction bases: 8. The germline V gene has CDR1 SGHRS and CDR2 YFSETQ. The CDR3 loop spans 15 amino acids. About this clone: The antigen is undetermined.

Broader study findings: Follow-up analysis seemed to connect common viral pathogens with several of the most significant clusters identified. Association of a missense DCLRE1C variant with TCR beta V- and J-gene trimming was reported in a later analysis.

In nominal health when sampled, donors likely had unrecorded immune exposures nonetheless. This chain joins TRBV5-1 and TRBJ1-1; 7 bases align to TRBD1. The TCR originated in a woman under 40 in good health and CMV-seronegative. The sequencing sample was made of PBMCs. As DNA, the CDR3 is TGCGCCAGCAGCTTGGCCGGGGGGGACAGCCCTGAAGCTTTCTTT. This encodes CASSLAGGDSPEAFF. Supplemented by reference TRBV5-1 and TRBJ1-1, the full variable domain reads KAGVTQTPRYLIKTRGQQVTLSCSPISGHRSVSWYQQTPGQGLQFLFEYFSETQRNKGNFPGRFSGRQFSNSRSEMNVSTLELGDSALYLCASSLAGGDSPEAFFGQGTRLTVV.